Listed here are 11 T cell receptor beta chains from one sample, sequenced in a study of identical twins. MiXCR, run by TCRdb on the 5' RACE reads, gives a single entry per CDR3 protein. This table has 400,000 to 500,000 distinct CDR3 sequences, around 20% appearing once. The sample taken for sequencing was naive T cells sorted from blood. Source of these receptors: a man aged 45-65 years in good health.

With regard to this clonotype: A clone one base away is much larger, so this may be a read error. The rearrangement uses TRBV20-1 and TRBJ2-5; the D gene is possibly TRBD2 (5 bases). Germline V lookup: CDR1 DFQATT, CDR2 SNEGSKA (reference sequence). The CDR3 is made up of 14 amino acids. V lost 0 bases and J 6 bases, leaving 14 bases between the germline ends. CDR3 loop: CSARDSVSLKTQYF. CDR3 in DNA: TGCAGTGCTAGAGATAGCGTGAGTTTGAAGACCCAGTACTTC.

This clonotype was seen only a few times. The rearrangement links TRBV7-2 to TRBJ2-1; TRBD1 is a possible D gene (6 bases). Germline V gene data show CDR1 as SGHTA and CDR2 as FQGNSA. This CDR3 spans 14 amino acids. Trimming took 3 bases from V and 7 from J, leaving 13 bases between them. CDR3 nucleotides: TGTGCCAGCAGCTTTTGGGACATGGGGAATGAGCAGTTCTTC. The encoded protein is CASSFWDMGNEQFF.

This clonotype was detected many times. The chain uses TRBV6-1 and TRBJ1-1; D unclear. The length of the CDR3 is 13 residues. Trimming stripped 3 bases from V and 3 bases from J, with 8 bases between. In germline, CDR1 is MNHNS, CDR2 SASEGT. This CDR3 reads CASSDTVDTEAFF. The CDR3 DNA reads TGTGCCAGCAGTGATACAGTAGACACTGAAGCTTTCTTT.

The rearrangement links TRBV28 to TRBJ1-4; D remains ambiguous. The CDR3 covers 13 residues. Germline values: CDR1 MDHEN, CDR2 SYDVKM. Trimming stripped 4 bases from V and 4 bases from J, with 7 bases between. Here the CDR3 DNA reads TGTGCCAGCAGTTCCGCAGATAATGAAAAACTGTTTTTT. It encodes CASSSADNEKLFF.

The chain carries TRBV20-1 and TRBJ2-2; TRBD2 matches at 8 bases. Germline lookup yields CDR1 DFQATT and CDR2 SNEGSKA (reference sequence). CDR3 length: 15 amino acids. The V and J ends lost 0 bases and 5 bases, in that order; junction bases with no gene match: 5. DNA of the CDR3: TGCAGTGCTAGAGAAGCGGGGGTACTTACCGGGGAGCTGTTTTTT. Translation gives CSAREAGVLTGELFF.

J is TRBJ1-5 and V is TRBV7-2, with D hard to call. Trimming removed 5 bases at V and 6 bases at J, with 11 bases between. Germline CDR1 reads SGHTA; CDR2 reads FQGNSA. The CDR3 has 13 residues. The CDR3, as DNA: TGTGCCAGCAGCCCTTCGAACAGTCAGCCCCAGCATTTT. It translates to CASSPSNSQPQHF.

The CDR3 DNA reads TGCGCCAGCAGCAAACAGGGAGGGGACTATGGCTACACCTTC. It translates to CASSKQGGDYGYTF. V is TRBV5-1 and J is TRBJ1-2, with a tentative D call TRBD1 (6 bases). The germline V gene encodes CDR1 SGHRS and CDR2 YFSETQ. CDR3 length: 14 amino acids. The ends were cut back, 4 bases at V and 3 bases at J, with 13 bases in the middle.

This clonotype was counted between two and nine times. The V call is TRBV12-3 or TRBV12-4, the J call TRBJ1-1; unclear D gene. The V end lost 8 bases, the J end lost 11 bases, and 15 bases lay between the germline ends. The CDR3 spans 11 residues. The CDR3 region has the DNA TGTGCCAGCGCATTCAATGGTAGGGCTTTCTTT. This sequence encodes CASAFNGRAFF.

This clonotype appeared many times. This chain connects TRBV7-9 to TRBJ2-5; no clear D. The V gene lost 5 bases and the J gene lost 5 bases, with 12 bases spanning the gap. This CDR3 spans 13 amino acids. The germline V gene encodes CDR1 SEHNR and CDR2 FQNEAQ (reference sequence). The CDR3 DNA reads TGTGCCAGCAGCCCCACCCAACTGGAGACCCAGTACTTC. Its translation: CASSPTQLETQYF.

This clonotype has at least ten counts. The rearrangement joins TRBV10-3 to TRBJ1-3; tentatively, D is TRBD1 (5 bases). The CDR3 is 15 amino acids. Germline V gives CDR1 ENHRY, CDR2 SYGVKD. The V gene lost 1 base and the J gene lost 4 bases, with 11 bases spanning the gap. This chain's CDR3 is CAISEFVTAGNTIYF. The DNA for the CDR3 is TGTGCCATCAGTGAGTTCGTGACAGCCGGAAACACCATATATTTT.

The chain joins TRBV5-1 to TRBJ2-5, with TRBD1 identical over 12 bases. The CDR3 has 16 residues. V lost 5 bases, J lost 5 bases, and 10 bases stayed unmatched. The germline gives CDR1 SGHRS, CDR2 YFSETQ. The CDR3 protein is CASRRAGTGGDETQYF. The CDR3 nucleotides are TGCGCCAGCAGGCGAGCCGGGACAGGGGGCGACGAGACCCAGTACTTC.